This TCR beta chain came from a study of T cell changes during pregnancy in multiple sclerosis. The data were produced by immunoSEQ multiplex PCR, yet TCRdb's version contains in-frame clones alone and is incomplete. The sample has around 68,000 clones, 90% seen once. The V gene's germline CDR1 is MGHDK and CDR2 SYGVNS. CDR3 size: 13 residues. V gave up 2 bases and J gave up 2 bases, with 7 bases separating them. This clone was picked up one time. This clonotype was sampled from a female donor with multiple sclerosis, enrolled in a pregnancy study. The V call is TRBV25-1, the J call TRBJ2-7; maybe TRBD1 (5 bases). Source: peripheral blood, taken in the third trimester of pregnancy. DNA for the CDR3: TGTGCCAGCAGTGAACAGGGCGCCTACGAGCAGTACTTC. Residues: CASSEQGAYEQYF.